These 2 T cell receptor beta chains share one sample of origin, sequenced in a study of sequential checkpoint blockade in melanoma. Treatment specified: randomized to nivolumab then ipilimumab (arm A) or the reverse (arm B). The assay was immunoSEQ multiplex PCR, and TCRdb's table has in-frame clones only and misses some. Among 18,000 or so clones, around 69% were seen once, and the ten largest hold 15% to 20%. Sample: CD8+ T cells sorted from blood (inferred from file names), taken from a patient given nivolumab and ipilimumab in sequence. All receptors derive from a human donor with melanoma.

This clone was counted between two and nine times. This chain joins TRBV5-5 and TRBJ2-1; 7 bases match TRBD2. With 4 bases clipped from V and 3 bases from J, the junction kept 10 bases outside the gene matches. The CDR3 runs 16 residues. CDR1 and CDR2 (germline): SGHKS, YYEKEE (reference sequence). CDR3: CASSPGGRTSYNEQFF. In nucleotides, the CDR3 is TGTGCCAGCAGCCCGGGAGGCAGGACGAGCTACAATGAGCAGTTCTTC.

The chain is built from TRBV4-1 and TRBJ1-1; 9 bases agree with TRBD1. The trim removed 4 bases at V and 1 base at J, leaving 4 bases unmatched. CDR1 is MGHRA, CDR2 YSYEKL, per germline. CDR3 length: 15 residues. The CDR3 spells CASSRGQGTNTEAFF. In nucleotides, the CDR3 is TGCGCCAGCAGCCGGGGACAGGGAACGAACACTGAAGCTTTCTTT.